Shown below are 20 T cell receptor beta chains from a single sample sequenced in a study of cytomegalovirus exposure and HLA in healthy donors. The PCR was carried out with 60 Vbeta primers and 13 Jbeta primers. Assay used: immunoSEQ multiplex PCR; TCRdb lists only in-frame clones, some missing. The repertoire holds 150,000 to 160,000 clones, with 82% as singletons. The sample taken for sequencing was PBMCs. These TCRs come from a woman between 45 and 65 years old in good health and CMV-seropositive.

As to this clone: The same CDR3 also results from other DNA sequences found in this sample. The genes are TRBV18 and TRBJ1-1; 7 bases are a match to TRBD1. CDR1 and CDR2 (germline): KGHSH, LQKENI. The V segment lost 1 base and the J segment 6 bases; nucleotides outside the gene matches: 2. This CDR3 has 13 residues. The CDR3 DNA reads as TGTGCCAGCTCACCACAGGGGGCGGCTGAAGCTTTCTTT. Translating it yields CASSPQGAAEAFF.

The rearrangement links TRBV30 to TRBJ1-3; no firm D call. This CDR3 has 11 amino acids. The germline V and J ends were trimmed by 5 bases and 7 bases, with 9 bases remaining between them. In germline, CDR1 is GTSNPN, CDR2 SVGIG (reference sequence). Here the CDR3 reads CAWGEANTIYF. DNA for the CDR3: TGTGCCTGGGGGGAGGCGAACACCATATATTTT.

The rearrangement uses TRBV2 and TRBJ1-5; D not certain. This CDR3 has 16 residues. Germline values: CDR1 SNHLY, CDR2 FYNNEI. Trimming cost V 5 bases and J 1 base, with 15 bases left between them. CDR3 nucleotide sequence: TGTGCCAGCAGTCCAGTCGGACTCCTCAGCAATCAGCCCCAGCATTTT. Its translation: CASSPVGLLSNQPQHF.

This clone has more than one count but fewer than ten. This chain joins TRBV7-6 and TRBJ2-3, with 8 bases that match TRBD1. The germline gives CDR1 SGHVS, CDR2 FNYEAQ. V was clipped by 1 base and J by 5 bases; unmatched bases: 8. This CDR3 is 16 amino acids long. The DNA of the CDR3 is TGTGCCAGCAGCTTAGAAGGGGGACAGGCGGGAGATACGCAGTATTTT. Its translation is CASSLEGGQAGDTQYF.

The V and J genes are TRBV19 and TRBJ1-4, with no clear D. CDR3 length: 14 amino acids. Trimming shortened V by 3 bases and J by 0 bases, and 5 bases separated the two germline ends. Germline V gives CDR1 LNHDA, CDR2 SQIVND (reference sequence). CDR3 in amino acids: CASSISATNEKLFF. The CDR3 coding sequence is TGTGCCAGTAGTATTAGTGCAACTAATGAAAAACTGTTTTTT.

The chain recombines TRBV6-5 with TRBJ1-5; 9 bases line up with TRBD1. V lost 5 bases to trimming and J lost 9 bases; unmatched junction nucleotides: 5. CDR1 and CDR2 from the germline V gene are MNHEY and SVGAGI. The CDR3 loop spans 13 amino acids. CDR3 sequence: CASSQDRGTPQHF. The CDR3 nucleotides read TGTGCCAGCAGTCAGGACAGGGGTACGCCCCAGCATTTT.

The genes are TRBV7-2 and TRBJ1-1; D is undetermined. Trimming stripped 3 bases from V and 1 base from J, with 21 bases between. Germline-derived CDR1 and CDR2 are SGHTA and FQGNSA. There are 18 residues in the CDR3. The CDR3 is CASSFVLVTQFKNTEAFF. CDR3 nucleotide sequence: TGTGCCAGCAGCTTCGTACTAGTCACTCAATTTAAGAACACTGAAGCTTTCTTT.

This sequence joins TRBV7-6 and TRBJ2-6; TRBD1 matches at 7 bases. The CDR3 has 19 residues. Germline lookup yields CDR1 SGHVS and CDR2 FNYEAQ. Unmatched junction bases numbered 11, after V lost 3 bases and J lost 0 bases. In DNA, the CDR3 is TGTGCCAGCAGCTTCGTTACTGTGGGACAGTTCTCTGGGGCCAACGTCCTGACTTTC. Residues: CASSFVTVGQFSGANVLTF.

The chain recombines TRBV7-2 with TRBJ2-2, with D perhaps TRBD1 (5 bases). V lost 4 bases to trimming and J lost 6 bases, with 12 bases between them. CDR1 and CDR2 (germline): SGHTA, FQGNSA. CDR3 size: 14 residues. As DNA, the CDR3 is TGTGCCAGCAGCTCAAGTGGGGCCTCCGGGGAGCTGTTTTTT. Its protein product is CASSSSGASGELFF.

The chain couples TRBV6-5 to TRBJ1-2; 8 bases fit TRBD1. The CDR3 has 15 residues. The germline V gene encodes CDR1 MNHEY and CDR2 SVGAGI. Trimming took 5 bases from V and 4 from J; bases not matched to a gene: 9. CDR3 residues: CASSTTTGAFYGYTF. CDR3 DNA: TGTGCCAGCAGTACCACGACAGGGGCGTTCTATGGCTACACCTTC.

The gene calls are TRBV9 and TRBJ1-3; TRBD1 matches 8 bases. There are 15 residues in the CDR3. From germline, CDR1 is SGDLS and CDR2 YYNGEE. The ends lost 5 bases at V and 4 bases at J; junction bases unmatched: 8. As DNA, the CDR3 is TGTGCCAGCAGTCGTTATGGGACAGGAGGAAACACCATATATTTT. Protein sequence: CASSRYGTGGNTIYF.

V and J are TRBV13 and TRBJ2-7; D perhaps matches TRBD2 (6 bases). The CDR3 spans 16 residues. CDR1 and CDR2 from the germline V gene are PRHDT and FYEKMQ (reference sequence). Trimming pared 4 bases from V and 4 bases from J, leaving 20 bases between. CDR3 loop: CASSSAGWGGAYEQYF. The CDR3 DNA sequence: TGTGCCAGCAGCTCCGCCGGGTGGGGCGGGGCGTACGAGCAGTACTTC.

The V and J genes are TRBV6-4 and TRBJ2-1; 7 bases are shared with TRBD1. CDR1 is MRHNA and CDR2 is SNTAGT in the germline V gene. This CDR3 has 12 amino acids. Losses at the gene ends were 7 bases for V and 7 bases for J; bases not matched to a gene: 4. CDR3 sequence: CASKTGVNEQFF. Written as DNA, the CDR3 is TGTGCCAGCAAAACAGGGGTAAATGAGCAGTTCTTC.

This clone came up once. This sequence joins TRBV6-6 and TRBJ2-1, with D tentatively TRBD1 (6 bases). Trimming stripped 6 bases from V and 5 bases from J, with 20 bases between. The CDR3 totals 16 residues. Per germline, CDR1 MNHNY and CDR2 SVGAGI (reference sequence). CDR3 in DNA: TGTGCCAGCAGCCAACGGGGTGGGACAAGACACAATGAGCAGTTCTTC. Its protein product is CASSQRGGTRHNEQFF.

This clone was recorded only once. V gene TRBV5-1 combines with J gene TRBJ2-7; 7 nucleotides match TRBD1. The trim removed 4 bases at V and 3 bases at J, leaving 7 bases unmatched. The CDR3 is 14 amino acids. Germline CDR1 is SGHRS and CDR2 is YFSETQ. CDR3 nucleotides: TGCGCCAGCAGCCCACAGGGGTCCTTCTACGAGCAGTACTTC. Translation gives CASSPQGSFYEQYF.

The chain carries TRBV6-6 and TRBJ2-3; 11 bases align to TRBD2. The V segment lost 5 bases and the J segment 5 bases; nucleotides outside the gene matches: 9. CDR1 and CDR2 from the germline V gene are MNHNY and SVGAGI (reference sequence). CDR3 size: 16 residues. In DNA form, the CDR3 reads TGTGCCAGCAGTCCCCCTAGCGGGGGGAGGGTAGATACGCAGTATTTT. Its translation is CASSPPSGGRVDTQYF.

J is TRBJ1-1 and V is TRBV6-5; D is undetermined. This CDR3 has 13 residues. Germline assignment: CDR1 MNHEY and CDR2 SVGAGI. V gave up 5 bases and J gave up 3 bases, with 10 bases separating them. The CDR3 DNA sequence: TGTGCCAGCAGTCCTATCTATGACACTGAAGCTTTCTTT. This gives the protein CASSPIYDTEAFF.

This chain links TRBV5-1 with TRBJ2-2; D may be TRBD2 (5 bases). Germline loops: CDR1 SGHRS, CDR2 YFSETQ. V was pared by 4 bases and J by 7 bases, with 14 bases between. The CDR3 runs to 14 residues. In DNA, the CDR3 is TGCGCCAGCAGCCCGGCCCGGAGGATCGGGGAGCTGTTTTTT. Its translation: CASSPARRIGELFF.

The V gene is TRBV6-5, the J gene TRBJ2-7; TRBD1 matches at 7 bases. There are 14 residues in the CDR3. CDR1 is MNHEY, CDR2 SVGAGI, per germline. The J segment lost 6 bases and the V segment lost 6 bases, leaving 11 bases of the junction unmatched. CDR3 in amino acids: CASSPRDSGFEQYF. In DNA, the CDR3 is TGTGCCAGCAGCCCACGGGACAGCGGATTCGAGCAGTACTTC.

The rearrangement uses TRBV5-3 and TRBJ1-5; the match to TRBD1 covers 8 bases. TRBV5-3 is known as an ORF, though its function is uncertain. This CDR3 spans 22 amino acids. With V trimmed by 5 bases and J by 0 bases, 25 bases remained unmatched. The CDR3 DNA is TGTGCCAGAAGTTACCGGTTCGTTAGATTTTACCGGGACAGGTTTAGCAATCAGCCCCAGCATTTT. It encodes CARSYRFVRFYRDRFSNQPQHF.